Sequencing of this T cell receptor (beta chain) was carried out in a study of cytomegalovirus exposure and HLA in healthy donors. Points from the study as a whole: Specificity of three CMV-associated chains for CMV antigens was verified in vitro. Information on immune exposure was restricted to one variable (CMV serostatus).

Germline trimming cut 4 bases from V and 3 bases from J; bases unmatched to any gene: 5. The CDR3 length is 16 residues. From germline, CDR1 is SGHAT and CDR2 FQNNGV. Donors consisted of healthy bone marrow donors. These donors counted as nominally healthy when sampled, but unrecorded immune exposures were likely. Regarding this clone: Antigen unknown.

Use of 60 Vbeta and 13 Jbeta primers characterized the PCR. Measured with immunoSEQ multiplex PCR; TCRdb has only the in-frame clones, and not every one. The profile shows roughly 140,000 clones, nearly 80% of them singletons. V gene TRBV11-2 combines with J gene TRBJ2-5, with 13 bases matching TRBD2. This TCR derives from a male donor in good health and CMV-seronegative. Specimen: PBMCs. CDR3 sequence reads: CASSSGLAGRKETQYF. The DNA of the CDR3 is TGTGCCAGCAGCTCGGGACTAGCGGGACGAAAAGAGACCCAGTACTTC.